These 17 T cell receptor beta chains were sequenced from one sample in a study of post-analysis software for immune sequencing data. General study results and limits: The study found TRBV5-6, TRBV5-1 and TRBV20-1 among 4 or 5 TRBV segments more frequent in patients than controls.

Sequencing libraries made from TCR beta cDNA carried unique molecular identifiers. TCRdb ran MiXCR on the PCR reads and lists one entry per CDR3 protein. The repertoire has under 200,000 distinct CDR3 sequences, 25% to 35% of them found once; the top ten carry nearly 3.5%. No antigen is known for these receptors. Material: blood. The receptor set was obtained from a girl younger than 18 with multiple sclerosis.

The J gene is TRBJ2-7, the V gene TRBV4-2, with 7 bases that match TRBD2. J lost 0 bases, V lost 6 bases, and 11 bases had no gene match. This CDR3 has 16 residues. The germline V gene has CDR1 LGHNA and CDR2 YNFKEQ. CDR3 protein: CASSRPSSGYSYEQYF. The CDR3 bases are TGTGCCAGCAGTCGTCCTTCTAGCGGATACTCCTACGAGCAGTACTTC.

The table lists this clonotype with many counts. This rearrangement joins TRBV6-5 to TRBJ2-1; 9 positions agree with TRBD1. The V and J ends lost 2 bases and 8 bases, in that order; junction bases with no gene match: 4. CDR1 is MNHEY and CDR2 is SVGAGI in the germline V gene. This CDR3 is built from 14 residues. CDR3 region: CASSYLDRGDEQFF. The CDR3 nucleotides are TGTGCCAGCAGTTACCTAGACAGGGGGGATGAGCAGTTCTTC.

This clonotype was recorded once. This chain uses TRBV6-5 with TRBJ1-2, with D perhaps TRBD1 (6 bases). The V gene lost 6 bases and the J gene lost 8 bases, with 16 bases spanning the gap. The CDR3 sequence is 13 residues long. Germline V gene lookup returns CDR1 MNHEY and CDR2 SVGAGI. CDR3 DNA sequence: TGTGCCAGCAGCCCACAGGGAGTAGGCGGCTACACCTTC. This translates into CASSPQGVGGYTF.

This clonotype was picked up many times. The chain is built from TRBV6-5 and TRBJ2-1; no definite D call. V was shortened by 2 bases and J by 10 bases, with 18 bases between the two germline ends. CDR1 and CDR2 (germline): MNHEY, SVGAGI. This CDR3 contains 15 residues. CDR3 amino acids: CASSYEERTPREQFF. The DNA of the CDR3 is TGTGCCAGCAGTTACGAGGAGAGGACGCCCAGAGAGCAGTTCTTC.

On this clonotype: This may stem from a read error, because a much larger clone lies one nucleotide away. The CDR3, as DNA: TGCGCCAGCAGCCAACGGAGGTCGTCCTATAATTCACCCCTCCACTTT. Its protein product is CASSQRRSSYNSPLHF. V is TRBV5-1 and J is TRBJ1-6; D gene unclear. The CDR3 loop spans 16 amino acids. From germline, CDR1 is SGHRS and CDR2 YFSETQ. The ends were cut back, 4 bases at V and 1 base at J, with 12 bases in the middle.

As to this clonotype: This may come from a read error, since a much larger clone is one base off. The CDR3 DNA sequence: TGTGCCAGCAGCCCCAATCGGGACAGTAAGCACGAGCAGTACGTC. Its translation: CASSPNRDSKHEQYV. J is TRBJ2-5 and V is TRBV6-6; 7 bases match TRBD1. TRBJ2-7 explains the end of the DNA better; the J call may be wrong. This CDR3 spans 15 amino acids. The V gene's germline CDR1 is MNHNY and CDR2 SVGAGI (reference sequence).

This clonotype has a handful of counts. This sequence joins TRBV6-5 and TRBJ1-1; D uncertain. Germline CDR1 and CDR2: MNHEY and SVGAGI. This CDR3 contains 13 residues. The V gene lost 1 base and the J gene lost 1 base, with 4 bases spanning the gap. CDR3 bases: TGTGCCAGCAGTTACTTGAGGAACACTGAAGCTTTCTTT. Its protein product is CASSYLRNTEAFF.

Only a few counts were recorded for this clonotype. This sequence joins TRBV7-9 and TRBJ2-3; 8 bases are a match to TRBD2. V dropped 2 bases and J dropped 4; count of bases not matched to a gene: 2. The CDR3 is made up of 14 amino acids. The V gene's germline CDR1 is SEHNR and CDR2 FQNEAQ (reference sequence). CDR3 bases: TGTGCCAGCAGCTTAAGCGGGGGCCCAGATACGCAGTATTTT. Translation: CASSLSGGPDTQYF.

This clonotype occurred many times. The gene calls are TRBV5-1 and TRBJ1-2; D ambiguous. The germline V and J ends were trimmed by 0 bases and 2 bases, with 14 bases remaining between them. This CDR3 region has 16 residues. Germline loops: CDR1 SGHRS, CDR2 YFSETQ. CDR3 protein: CASSLASVGMNYGYTF. CDR3 DNA: TGCGCCAGCAGCTTGGCCTCAGTGGGGATGAACTATGGCTACACCTTC.

J is TRBJ2-5 and V is TRBV24-1; the match to TRBD1 covers 10 bases. This CDR3 region has 15 residues. V dropped 7 bases and J dropped 5; count of bases not matched to a gene: 9. Germline V gene data show CDR1 as KGHDR and CDR2 as SFDVKD. In DNA, the CDR3 is TGTGCCACCAGCCCCGGGACAGGGGTTTTGGAGACCCAGTACTTC. Its protein product is CATSPGTGVLETQYF.

Ten or more counts support this clonotype. The rearrangement links TRBV11-2 to TRBJ2-7, with D unclear. This CDR3 is 16 amino acids long. V lost 5 bases, J lost 0 bases, and 17 bases lay in between. Germline values: CDR1 SGHAT, CDR2 FQNNGV. The CDR3 is CASSPKTASSSYEQYF. CDR3 bases: TGTGCCAGCAGCCCCAAGACCGCCTCGAGCTCCTACGAGCAGTACTTC.

V usage is TRBV5-1 and J usage is TRBJ1-1, with a possible D match to TRBD1 (5 bases). This CDR3 is 16 amino acids long. The V gene lost 3 bases and the J gene lost 3 bases, with 18 bases spanning the gap. Germline V gene sequence: CDR1 SGHRS, CDR2 YFSETQ. CDR3 coding DNA: TGCGCCAGCAGCTGGGGTCCGGGCCAAGGGGACACTGAAGCTTTCTTT. Protein product: CASSWGPGQGDTEAFF.

About this clonotype: This may stem from a read error, because a much larger clone lies one nucleotide away. This chain joins TRBV2 and TRBJ2-1, with 10 bases identical to TRBD2. The J call is doubtful: the DNA matches TRBJ2-7 better. The CDR3 spans 20 residues. Germline assignment: CDR1 SNHLY and CDR2 FYNNEI. In DNA, the CDR3 is TGTGCCAGCAGTGAAGCCTCAATTGGGGTAGCGGGAGGTTCCTACAATGAGCAGTACTTC. It specifies CASSEASIGVAGGSYNEQYF.

With regard to this clonotype: Here the CDR3 omits its conserved ending phenylalanine or tryptophan, so a read error is the likely source. The chain joins TRBV20-1 to TRBJ1-6; D is possibly TRBD1 (6 bases). The CDR3 has 14 residues. V dropped 5 bases and J dropped 11 bases, with 19 bases sitting between them. The germline V gene encodes CDR1 DFQATT and CDR2 SNEGSKA (reference sequence). The CDR3 loop reads CSAPDRSGWAPLHC. CDR3 DNA sequence: TGCAGTGCTCCCGACAGGTCCGGTTGGGCACCCCTCCACTGT.

The chain couples TRBV6-5 to TRBJ1-2; D call uncertain. This CDR3 contains 13 residues. CDR1 and CDR2 from the germline V gene are MNHEY and SVGAGI. V was trimmed by 5 bases and J by 1 base, leaving 8 bases between them. CDR3 in amino acids: CASSKHFNYGYTF. CDR3 DNA: TGTGCCAGCAGTAAACACTTTAACTATGGCTACACCTTC.

This clonotype was recorded only once. DNA for the CDR3: TGTGCCAGCACCTCCGCCGCAGATACGCAGTATTTT. As protein: CASTSAADTQYF. The J gene is TRBJ2-3, the V gene TRBV6-5; D gene unclear. In germline, CDR1 is MNHEY, CDR2 SVGAGI. The CDR3 contains 12 residues. Trimming shortened V by 7 bases and J by 4 bases, and 9 bases separated the two germline ends.

This clonotype was counted at least ten times. The rearrangement uses TRBV6-1 and TRBJ2-7; TRBD2 agrees at 14 bases. Germline values: CDR1 MNHNS, CDR2 SASEGT. This CDR3 has 18 amino acids. After removal of 6 bases from V and 0 bases from J, the junction contained 10 bases not matched to a gene. The CDR3 spells CASSPSGTSGGLSYEQYF. CDR3 bases: TGTGCCAGCAGCCCCTCCGGGACTAGCGGGGGTCTCTCCTACGAGCAGTACTTC.